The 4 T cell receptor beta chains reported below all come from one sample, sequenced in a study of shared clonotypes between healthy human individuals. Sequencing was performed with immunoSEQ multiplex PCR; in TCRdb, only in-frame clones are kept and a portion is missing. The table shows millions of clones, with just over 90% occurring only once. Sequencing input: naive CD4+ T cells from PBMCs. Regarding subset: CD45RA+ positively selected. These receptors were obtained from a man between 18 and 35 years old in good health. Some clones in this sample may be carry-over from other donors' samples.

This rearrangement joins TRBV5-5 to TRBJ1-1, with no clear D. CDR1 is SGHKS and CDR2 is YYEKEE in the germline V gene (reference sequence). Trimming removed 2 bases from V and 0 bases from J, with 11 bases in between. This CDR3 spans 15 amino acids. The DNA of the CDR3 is TGTGCCAGCAGCTTCGCAGCCCCTATGAACACTGAAGCTTTCTTT. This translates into CASSFAAPMNTEAFF.

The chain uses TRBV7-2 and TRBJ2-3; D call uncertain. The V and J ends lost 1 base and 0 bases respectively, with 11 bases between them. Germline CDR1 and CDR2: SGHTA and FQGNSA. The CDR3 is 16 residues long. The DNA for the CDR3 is TGTGCCAGCAGCTTAGTGTGGAGAACTAGCACAGATACGCAGTATTTT. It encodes CASSLVWRTSTDTQYF.

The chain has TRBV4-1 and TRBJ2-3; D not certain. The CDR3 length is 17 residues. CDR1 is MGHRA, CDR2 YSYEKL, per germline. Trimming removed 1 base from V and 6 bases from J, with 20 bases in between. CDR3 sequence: CASSQARAGILGDTQYF. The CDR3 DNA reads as TGCGCCAGCAGCCAAGCCCGAGCTGGGATTTTGGGGGATACGCAGTATTTT.

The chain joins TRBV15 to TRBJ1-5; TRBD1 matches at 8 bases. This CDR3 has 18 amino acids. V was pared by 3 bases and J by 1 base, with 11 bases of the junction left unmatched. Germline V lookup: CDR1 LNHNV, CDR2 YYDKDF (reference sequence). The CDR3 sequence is CATSSGKFDRGSNQPQHF. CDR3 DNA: TGTGCCACCAGCAGTGGTAAATTTGACAGGGGCAGCAATCAGCCCCAGCATTTT.